A selection of T cell receptor beta chains follows, all from one sample in a study of T-cell memory formation after mild COVID-19. TCRdb re-called the 5' RACE reads through MiXCR, storing one row per CDR3 protein. This sample has 150,000 or so distinct CDR3 sequences; roughly 15% occur once, and the top ten carry around 14%. The source material was PBMCs or a T cell subset sorted from them (not recorded which). Receptors originate from an adult woman who had mild COVID-19 (a few samples of this study predate the infection). Cell type and time point are not known. The CDR3 runs from the conserved cysteine through the conserved F or W. D genes are given only for firm matches. Size is stated for part of the rows, as once, few or many counts, or as a class when the clone is expanded.

V	size	D	J	CDR3	DNA
TRBV3-1	-	-	TRBJ2-5	CASSQEITGYQETQYF	TGTGCCAGCAGCCAAGAAATAACAGGGTACCAAGAGACCCAGTACTTC
TRBV6-2/TRBV6-3	-	TRBD1	TRBJ1-1	CASTLPGTANREAFF	TGTGCCAGCACCTTACCTGGGACAGCGAACCGTGAAGCTTTCTTT
TRBV5-1	-	-	TRBJ2-1	CASSLGLAYYNEQFF	TGCGCCAGCAGCTTGGGCCTAGCGTACTACAATGAGCAGTTCTTC
TRBV6-6	-	TRBD2	TRBJ2-7	CASSYSNLAAGGRDEQYF	TGTGCCAGCAGTTACTCGAATCTCGCAGCGGGGGGGCGCGACGAGCAGTACTTC
TRBV2	few	-	TRBJ1-2	CANNLAQTLAYGYTF	TGTGCCAACAACTTGGCCCAAACTCTCGCCTATGGCTACACCTTC
TRBV7-8	few	TRBD2	TRBJ2-7	CASSLGLAGVKSYEQYF	TGTGCCAGCAGCTTAGGACTAGCGGGAGTCAAATCCTACGAGCAGTACTTC
TRBV10-3	few	-	TRBJ1-2	CAISETSQGRGYTF	TGTGCCATCAGTGAGACCTCACAGGGCCGCGGCTACACCTTC
TRBV9	-	TRBD2	TRBJ2-1	CASSHTLAGSYNEQFF	TGTGCCAGCAGCCATACACTAGCGGGGTCATACAATGAGCAGTTCTTC
TRBV9	-	-	TRBJ2-7	CASSRGGANSYEQYF	TGTGCCAGCTCGAGGGGGGGAGCAAACTCCTACGAGCAGTACTTC
TRBV27	few	TRBD2	TRBJ2-7	CASSSGLADSYEQYF	TGTGCCAGCAGTTCGGGACTAGCGGACTCCTACGAGCAGTACTTC
TRBV25-1	few	-	TRBJ2-3	CASSPHTDTQYF	TGTGCCAGCAGTCCACACACAGATACGCAGTATTTT
TRBV13	few	TRBD1	TRBJ2-7	CASSLEGAGNYEQYF	TGTGCCAGCAGCTTAGAGGGGGCAGGAAACTACGAGCAGTACTTC
TRBV29-1	many	-	TRBJ2-5	CSVAESGETQYF	TGCAGCGTAGCTGAGTCAGGAGAGACCCAGTACTTC